The source of this T cell receptor (beta chain) is a study of cytomegalovirus exposure and HLA in healthy donors. Looking at the study overall: A subsequent analysis stated that the 90 to 150 validation repertoires were run on the same platform as the roughly 670 first-cohort repertoires.

Deletions cut 5 bases from V and 6 bases from J, with 13 bases between. Germline V gene sequence: CDR1 SGHTA, CDR2 FQGNSA. CDR3 length: 14 amino acids. Regarding the study as a whole: Reports credit the classifier with highly specific, highly sensitive diagnosis of cytomegalovirus status. Specificity for CMV antigens was confirmed in vitro for a few of the CMV-associated chains. The study flagged some 170 TCR beta chains as cytomegalovirus-associated.

Measured with immunoSEQ multiplex PCR; TCRdb has only the in-frame clones, and not every one. Among 85,000 to 95,000 clones, roughly 96% were seen once, and the ten largest hold less than 0.8%. For this clone: The antigen remains undetermined.

This sequence joins TRBV7-2 and TRBJ2-2; perhaps TRBD1 as D (7 bases). The material sequenced was PBMCs. The receptor was derived from a man between 18 and 29 years old in good health and CMV-seronegative. The chain's CDR3 is CASSGGTEAGELFF. The DNA of the CDR3 is TGTGCCAGCAGCGGGGGGACAGAAGCCGGGGAGCTGTTTTTT. Full variable domain (remainder filled in from reference TRBV7-2 and TRBJ2-2): GAGVSQSPSNKVTEKGKDVELRCDPISGHTALYWYRQSLGQGLEFLIYFQGNSAPDKSGLPSDRFSAERTGGSVSTLTIQRTQQEDSAVYLCASSGGTEAGELFFGEGSRLTVL.